The 15 T cell receptor beta chains in this list originate from one sample, sequenced in a study of vaccination and CD4 T cells after COVID-19. Sequencing of the DNA from cultured CD4+ T cells was carried out with the Oncomine TCR Beta short-read assay. From the PCR reads, TCRdb called clonotypes with MiXCR, one entry per CDR3 protein. The sample lists 7,500 to 9,000 distinct CDR3 sequences; about 48% were seen once. No antigen is known for these receptors. As to treatment: roughly 10-day PBMC culture with coronavirus spike peptide pools or control peptides (ViraFEST assay). Prior to the COVID-19 pandemic (2011-2018), the unexposed donor's CD4+ T cells were collected. The specimen sequenced was CD4+ T cells from blood, cultured in vitro. These receptor sequences come from a human donor in good health.

The V and J genes are TRBV7-2 and TRBJ2-4, with a possible D match to TRBD1 (5 bases). The germline V gene encodes CDR1 SGHTA and CDR2 FQGNSA. The CDR3 sequence is 16 residues long. Trimming removed 6 bases at V and 0 bases at J, with 15 bases between. CDR3 amino acids: CASSTQGTIAKNIQYF. As DNA, the CDR3 is TGTGCCAGCAGTACCCAGGGAACCATAGCCAAAAACATTCAGTACTTC.

This chain uses TRBV5-1 with TRBJ2-3, with 8 bases fitting TRBD2. The length of the CDR3 is 17 residues. Unmatched junction bases numbered 8, after V lost 0 bases and J lost 2 bases. Germline V gene sequence: CDR1 SGHRS, CDR2 YFSETQ. The CDR3 spells CASSLGLAGFNTDTQYF. For the CDR3, the DNA is TGCGCCAGCAGCTTGGGGCTAGCGGGTTTCAACACAGATACGCAGTATTTT.

This clonotype has more than one count but fewer than ten. The chain has TRBV7-2 and TRBJ1-3; D remains ambiguous. Germline CDR1 SGHTA, CDR2 FQGNSA. The CDR3 has 13 amino acids. CDR3 amino acids: CAYKARGENTIYF. The CDR3 DNA sequence: TGTGCTTACAAGGCCCGGGGTGAAAACACCATATATTTT.

V gene TRBV24-1 combines with J gene TRBJ2-1; no reliable D call. V shed 4 bases and J shed 10 bases, with 22 bases lying between them. Germline V gene data show CDR1 as KGHDR and CDR2 as SFDVKD. This CDR3 region has 16 residues. The DNA for the CDR3 is TGTGCCACCAGTGACTCCGCCTCGCCCCTCCTTGTAGAGCAGTTCTTC. Encoded protein: CATSDSASPLLVEQFF.

This chain joins TRBV20-1 and TRBJ2-2, with 7 bases that match TRBD2. This CDR3 contains 15 residues. Germline V gene data show CDR1 as DFQATT and CDR2 as SNEGSKA (reference sequence). The V and J ends lost 5 bases and 1 base, in that order; junction bases with no gene match: 7. The CDR3 here is CSAGPGGGNTGELFF. The CDR3 DNA reads TGCAGTGCTGGCCCTGGGGGGGGGAACACCGGGGAGCTGTTTTTT.

This chain joins TRBV20-1 and TRBJ1-3, with a tentative D call TRBD1 (5 bases). The CDR3 covers 13 residues. Trimming stripped 5 bases from V and 3 bases from J, with 11 bases between. In germline, CDR1 is DFQATT, CDR2 SNEGSKA (reference sequence). The CDR3 coding sequence is TGCAGTGCTCCGGGACCTTTTGGAAACACCATATATTTT. It codes for CSAPGPFGNTIYF.

The rearrangement uses TRBV6-1 and TRBJ1-5; maybe TRBD1 (6 bases). The V and J ends lost 8 bases and 7 bases respectively, with 18 bases between them. The CDR3 contains 14 residues. Per the germline V gene, CDR1 is MNHNS and CDR2 is SASEGT. For the CDR3, the DNA is TGTGCCAGCGGAAAAACAGGGTTCGGCCAGCCCCAGCATTTT. This translates into CASGKTGFGQPQHF.

The chain joins TRBV28 to TRBJ2-5; 7 positions agree with TRBD1. Germline values: CDR1 MDHEN, CDR2 SYDVKM. The junction had 8 bases not matched to a gene; V was cut back by 6 bases and J by 4 bases. The CDR3 extends over 14 amino acids. The CDR3 loop reads CASRTPTGAETQYF. DNA for the CDR3: TGTGCCAGCAGAACTCCTACAGGGGCAGAGACCCAGTACTTC.

This clonotype was recorded a few times. The V and J genes are TRBV20-1 and TRBJ1-1; TRBD1 matches 7 bases. Trimming cost V 2 bases and J 0 bases; bases outside gene matches: 3. The CDR3 runs 14 residues. Germline-derived CDR1 and CDR2 are DFQATT and SNEGSKA (reference sequence). CDR3 coding DNA: TGCAGTGCTAGAAAACAGGGGTTGAACACTGAAGCTTTCTTT. Its translation is CSARKQGLNTEAFF.

The J gene is TRBJ1-2, the V gene TRBV27, with D possibly TRBD1 on 6 matching bases. Trimming took off 2 bases at V and 7 bases at J, with 14 bases between the two ends. The CDR3 has 14 residues. Germline V gene lookup returns CDR1 MNHEY and CDR2 SMNVEV (reference sequence). The CDR3 is CASSLVGGWGGYTF. For the CDR3, the DNA is TGTGCCAGCAGTTTAGTGGGGGGCTGGGGTGGCTACACCTTC.

The rearrangement joins TRBV29-1 to TRBJ1-1, with D tentatively TRBD1 (6 bases). The CDR3 has 15 residues. With 6 bases removed from V and 8 bases from J, the gap between germline ends came to 25 bases. The V gene's germline CDR1 is SQVTM and CDR2 ANQGSEA. The CDR3 DNA is TGCAGCGTCGTCAATTTGCGGGGCCTAAGGGGGGAAGCTTTCTTT. This gives the protein CSVVNLRGLRGEAFF.

This chain uses TRBV6-2 or TRBV6-3 with TRBJ2-2; 7 bases are shared with TRBD1. In germline, CDR1 is MNHEY, CDR2 SVGEGT. V was pared by 5 bases and J by 3 bases, with 3 bases of the junction left unmatched. CDR3 length: 14 residues. The CDR3 coding sequence is TGTGCCAGCAGTCGGGACAGCTACACCGGGGAGCTGTTTTTT. Translation: CASSRDSYTGELFF.

This clonotype turned up a few times. CDR3 coding DNA: TGTGCCAGCAGCTTAGCGCAGTGGGGGGAGAGAGAGACCCAGTACTTC. It yields the protein CASSLAQWGERETQYF. This chain joins TRBV7-9 and TRBJ2-5, with TRBD2 as a possible D gene (6 bases). The germline V gene encodes CDR1 SEHNR and CDR2 FQNEAQ (reference sequence). V was trimmed by 0 bases and J by 4 bases, leaving 15 bases between them. The CDR3 loop spans 16 amino acids.

The chain combines TRBV28 with TRBJ1-2; 9 bases are a match to TRBD1. The germline gives CDR1 MDHEN, CDR2 SYDVKM. The CDR3 is made up of 15 amino acids. After removal of 3 bases from V and 0 bases from J, the junction contained 2 bases not matched to a gene. The CDR3 bases are TGTGCCAGCAGTTTCCGGGACAGGGCTAACTATGGCTACACCTTC. Translating it yields CASSFRDRANYGYTF.

This clonotype turned up a few times. V and J are TRBV20-1 and TRBJ2-3, with TRBD2 matching 8 bases. In germline, CDR1 is DFQATT, CDR2 SNEGSKA (reference sequence). The CDR3 sequence is 16 residues long. Trimming removed 6 bases from V and 6 bases from J; junction bases left unmatched: 17. CDR3 in DNA: TGCAGTGCCAATAATCCCCGGGAGGGTGATAGGGATACGCAGTATTTT. Its protein product is CSANNPREGDRDTQYF.